These T cell receptor beta chains were read from a single sample in a study of T cells after yellow fever vaccination. TCRdb re-called the 5' RACE reads with MiXCR, one entry per CDR3 protein. The sample holds a few hundred thousand distinct CDR3 sequences, approximately 6% seen once. Sequenced here: PBMCs, sampled 5 days after the yellow fever booster vaccination. These receptors came from a man under 40 who received the YFV17D yellow fever vaccine. The CDR3 runs from the conserved cysteine through the conserved F or W. Fields, in order: CDR3 protein, CDR3 DNA, clone size, V gene, J gene, D gene. D genes are given only for firm matches. Only part of the rows carry a size: once, few, many, or a class if the clone is expanded.

CDR3: CSARTGGYGYTF; DNA: TGCAGTGCCCGGACAGGGGGATATGGCTACACCTTC; size: many; V: TRBV20-1; J: TRBJ1-2; D: TRBD1
CDR3: CASRVTRDGELFF; DNA: TGCGCCAGCAGGGTGACCCGGGACGGGGAGCTGTTTTTT; size: few; V: TRBV5-1; J: TRBJ2-2; D: .
CDR3: CASSARHQAFYTESYTF; DNA: TGTGCCAGCAGCGCACGTCACCAAGCCTTCTACACGGAGAGCTACACCTTC; size: few; V: TRBV3-1; J: TRBJ1-2; D: .
CDR3: CSARVPGIQETQYF; DNA: TGCAGTGCTAGAGTCCCAGGGATCCAAGAGACCCAGTACTTC; size: many; V: TRBV20-1; J: TRBJ2-5; D: .
CDR3: CASRLGRGGPDTQYF; DNA: TGCGCCAGCAGATTGGGACGCGGAGGACCAGATACGCAGTATTTT; size: few; V: TRBV5-1; J: TRBJ2-3; D: .
CDR3: CASSPPTSHSGSNEQFF; DNA: TGTGCCAGCTCACCACCGACTAGCCATAGCGGGAGCAATGAGCAGTTCTTC; size: many; V: TRBV18; J: TRBJ2-1; D: TRBD2
CDR3: CASSLVLGRSNQPQHF; DNA: TGTGCCAGCAGCTTAGTCTTGGGGAGGTCAAATCAGCCCCAGCATTTT; size: many; V: TRBV7-2; J: TRBJ1-5; D: .
CDR3: CASSPQGTGANVLTF; DNA: TGTGCCAGCAGCCCCCAGGGAACTGGGGCCAACGTCCTGACTTTC; size: .; V: TRBV5-4; J: TRBJ2-6; D: .
CDR3: CASSSTTGADTQYF; DNA: TGCGCCAGCAGCTCCACGACAGGGGCAGATACGCAGTATTTT; size: many; V: TRBV5-1; J: TRBJ2-3; D: TRBD1
CDR3: CASSVVAGTKAQYF; DNA: TGTGCCAGCAGCGTGGTTGCCGGGACTAAGGCGCAGTATTTT; size: .; V: TRBV9; J: TRBJ2-3; D: TRBD2
CDR3: CASTIGLAGVETQYF; DNA: TGTGCCAGCACCATCGGACTAGCGGGAGTGGAGACCCAGTACTTC; size: few; V: TRBV7-2; J: TRBJ2-5; D: TRBD2
CDR3: CASSRAPQGTYNEQFF; DNA: TGTGCCAGCAGCCGAGCTCCACAGGGCACCTACAATGAGCAGTTCTTC; size: few; V: TRBV4-2; J: TRBJ2-1; D: .
CDR3: CASNHIRTPYEQYF; DNA: TGTGCCAGCAACCACATCAGGACTCCCTACGAGCAGTACTTC; size: many; V: TRBV6-5; J: TRBJ2-7; D: .
CDR3: CASSYIGGQKETQYF; DNA: TGCGCCAGCAGCTACATTGGAGGACAGAAAGAGACCCAGTACTTC; size: .; V: TRBV5-1; J: TRBJ2-5; D: .
CDR3: CASSQSKRDRFYNEQFF; DNA: TGTGCCAGCAGCCAATCTAAGCGGGACAGATTTTACAATGAGCAGTTCTTC; size: many; V: TRBV14; J: TRBJ2-1; D: .
CDR3: CASSQSGTSYNEQFF; DNA: TGCGCCAGCAGCCAGAGCGGGACCTCCTACAATGAGCAGTTCTTC; size: .; V: TRBV5-1; J: TRBJ2-1; D: TRBD2
CDR3: CASSRGTGGFGEQYF; DNA: TGTGCCAGCAGTAGAGGGACAGGGGGCTTCGGCGAGCAGTACTTC; size: .; V: TRBV27; J: TRBJ2-7; D: TRBD1
CDR3: CASGTRGTGYTF; DNA: TGTGCCAGCGGAACGAGGGGCACGGGCTACACCTTC; size: .; V: TRBV7-9; J: TRBJ1-2; D: .
CDR3: CASSPEGSGEQFF; DNA: TGTGCCAGCAGCCCAGAGGGGAGTGGGGAGCAGTTCTTC; size: .; V: TRBV9; J: TRBJ2-1; D: .
CDR3: CAIRMDGYEQYF; DNA: TGTGCCATCAGGATGGACGGCTACGAGCAGTACTTC; size: .; V: TRBV10-3; J: TRBJ2-7; D: .
CDR3: CSAKQGVGYTF; DNA: TGCAGTGCCAAACAAGGGGTTGGCTACACCTTC; size: .; V: TRBV20-1; J: TRBJ1-2; D: .
CDR3: CASSPGDGRASNEQFF; DNA: TGTGCCAGCTCACCAGGCGACGGGAGGGCTTCAAATGAGCAGTTCTTC; size: .; V: TRBV18; J: TRBJ2-1; D: TRBD2
CDR3: CASSTGASGANVLTF; DNA: TGTGCCAGCAGCACAGGGGCCTCTGGGGCCAACGTCCTGACTTTC; size: few; V: TRBV6-5; J: TRBJ2-6; D: TRBD1
CDR3: CASSLVVGTTSGRSNEQFF; DNA: TGTGCCAGCAGCTTAGTGGTGGGTACGACTAGCGGGAGGTCTAATGAGCAGTTCTTC; size: .; V: TRBV11-2; J: TRBJ2-1; D: TRBD2
CDR3: CASSFAGNTEAFF; DNA: TGTGCCAGCAGTTTCGCAGGGAACACTGAAGCTTTCTTT; size: .; V: TRBV12-3/TRBV12-4; J: TRBJ1-1; D: .
CDR3: CASRRVGSDEQFF; DNA: TGTGCCAGTAGAAGGGTGGGCAGCGATGAGCAGTTCTTC; size: .; V: TRBV19; J: TRBJ2-1; D: .
CDR3: CASSLTVAVLQGTEAFF; DNA: TGTGCCAGCAGCCTTACGGTGGCAGTCCTGCAGGGCACTGAAGCTTTCTTT; size: many; V: TRBV11-2; J: TRBJ1-1; D: .
CDR3: CASSRQPGLQTSNEQFF; DNA: TGTGCCAGCTCAAGACAGCCGGGACTACAAACCTCCAATGAGCAGTTCTTC; size: few; V: TRBV18; J: TRBJ2-1; D: TRBD2
CDR3: CASRRGLAGIDEQYF; DNA: TGTGCCAGCAGAAGGGGACTAGCGGGAATCGACGAGCAGTACTTC; size: many; V: TRBV6-1; J: TRBJ2-7; D: TRBD2
CDR3: CASSLGGIGNQPQHF; DNA: TGCGCCAGCAGCTTGGGGGGTATTGGCAATCAGCCCCAGCATTTT; size: .; V: TRBV5-1; J: TRBJ1-5; D: .
CDR3: CSARSPLSGKETQYF; DNA: TGCAGTGCTAGATCCCCGCTTAGCGGGAAGGAGACCCAGTACTTC; size: few; V: TRBV20-1; J: TRBJ2-5; D: TRBD2
CDR3: CASSSGQGLHQLQHF; DNA: TGTGCCAGCAGCTCCGGACAGGGACTCCATCAGCTCCAGCATTTT; size: few; V: TRBV6-5; J: TRBJ1-5; D: TRBD1
CDR3: CASSAHSGDEQFF; DNA: TGTGCCAGCAGTGCCCACAGTGGGGATGAGCAGTTCTTC; size: few; V: TRBV28; J: TRBJ2-1; D: .
CDR3: CASRSTVDGYTF; DNA: TGCGCCAGCAGATCGACGGTTGATGGCTACACCTTC; size: many; V: TRBV5-1; J: TRBJ1-2; D: .
CDR3: CASRTGHRGYTF; DNA: TGTGCCAGCAGGACAGGGCATCGGGGCTACACCTTC; size: .; V: TRBV12-3/TRBV12-4; J: TRBJ1-2; D: TRBD1
CDR3: CATRGGGGAYNEQFF; DNA: TGTGCCACCAGGGGGGGAGGGGGCGCCTACAATGAGCAGTTCTTC; size: .; V: TRBV24-1; J: TRBJ2-1; D: .
CDR3: CSGDGRESTDTQYF; DNA: TGCAGTGGCGACGGGAGGGAGAGCACAGATACGCAGTATTTT; size: .; V: TRBV20-1; J: TRBJ2-3; D: TRBD2
CDR3: CASSWEGTGTYEQYF; DNA: TGTGCCAGCAGTTGGGAGGGAACAGGGACCTACGAGCAGTACTTC; size: few; V: TRBV28; J: TRBJ2-7; D: .
CDR3: CASSREDKLSTEAFF; DNA: TGTGCCAGCAGCAGAGAGGACAAGTTATCCACTGAAGCTTTCTTT; size: many; V: TRBV7-2; J: TRBJ1-1; D: .
CDR3: CATSDLSPLGFETQYF; DNA: TGTGCCACCAGTGATTTATCCCCTCTGGGGTTCGAGACCCAGTACTTC; size: many; V: TRBV24-1; J: TRBJ2-5; D: .
CDR3: CASSIYGRGRTEAFF; DNA: TGTGCCAGTAGTATATACGGGAGGGGGAGAACTGAAGCTTTCTTT; size: few; V: TRBV19; J: TRBJ1-1; D: .
CDR3: CASSTQMGGWETQYF; DNA: TGTGCCAGTAGTACCCAAATGGGGGGTTGGGAGACCCAGTACTTC; size: many; V: TRBV19; J: TRBJ2-5; D: .
CDR3: CASGTGSGPDTQYF; DNA: TGCGCCAGTGGGACAGGGAGCGGTCCAGATACGCAGTATTTT; size: few; V: TRBV5-1; J: TRBJ2-3; D: TRBD1
CDR3: CASRWGQGRTDTQYF; DNA: TGTGCCAGCAGATGGGGACAGGGGCGAACAGATACGCAGTATTTT; size: few; V: TRBV12-3/TRBV12-4; J: TRBJ2-3; D: TRBD1
CDR3: CASSLGDLIPHEQFF; DNA: TGTGCCAGCAGCTTGGGGGACCTCATCCCCCATGAGCAGTTCTTC; size: few; V: TRBV5-4; J: TRBJ2-1; D: .